Shown below are 24 T cell receptor beta chains from a single sample sequenced in a study of T-cell reconstitution after alpha-beta-depleted transplantation in children. Using unique molecular identifiers, the investigators prepared the TCRbeta library. TCRdb processed the PCR reads anew with MiXCR; each CDR3 protein has one entry. Of more than 550,000 distinct CDR3 sequences in the sample, roughly a tenth were seen once. The sample in question was PBMCs from the stem cell graft donor, obtained from the stem cell graft. Receptors were obtained from a human donor who donated a stem cell graft to a child with acute myeloid leukemia.

This sequence joins TRBV20-1 and TRBJ2-5; 10 nucleotides agree with TRBD2. The CDR3 covers 16 residues. Germline lookup yields CDR1 DFQATT and CDR2 SNEGSKA (reference sequence). J lost 4 bases, V lost 0 bases, and 8 bases had no gene match. The CDR3 region has the DNA TGCAGTGCTAGAGATCTTCCTAGCGGGAGTGGAGAGACCCAGTACTTC. Residues: CSARDLPSGSGETQYF.

This clonotype showed up many times. The chain carries TRBV7-9 and TRBJ1-6; the match to TRBD1 covers 8 bases. The V gene's germline CDR1 is SEHNR and CDR2 FQNEAQ (reference sequence). This CDR3 spans 17 amino acids. V lost 5 bases and J lost 2; bases outside the gene matches: 8. CDR3 sequence: CASSASQGATYNSPLHF. Here the CDR3 DNA reads TGTGCCAGCAGCGCGAGCCAGGGGGCCACCTATAATTCACCCCTCCACTTT.

V and J are TRBV6-2 or TRBV6-3 and TRBJ2-7; tentatively, D is TRBD1 or TRBD2 (5 bases each). V was pared by 2 bases and J by 1 base, with 12 bases between. The CDR3 is 15 residues long. Germline values: CDR1 MNHEY, CDR2 SVGEGT. The CDR3 sequence: CASSYPGTISYEQYF. The CDR3 DNA sequence: TGTGCCAGCAGTTACCCCGGGACGATATCCTACGAGCAGTACTTC.

The V and J genes are TRBV15 and TRBJ1-5; D is uncertain. Trimming stripped 0 bases from V and 4 bases from J, with 4 bases between. The CDR3 is made up of 13 amino acids. Per germline, CDR1 LNHNV and CDR2 YYDKDF (reference sequence). CDR3 sequence (DNA): TGTGCCACCAGCAGAGATTTGAATCAGCCCCAGCATTTT. This codes for CATSRDLNQPQHF. Supplemented by reference TRBV15 and TRBJ1-5, the full variable domain reads DAMVIQNPRYQVTQFGKPVTLSCSQTLNHNVMYWYQQKSSQAPKLLFHYYDKDFNNEADTPDNFQSRRPNTSFCFLDIRSPGLGDTAMYLCATSRDLNQPQHFGDGTRLSIL.

This clonotype has only a few counts. The rearrangement joins TRBV29-1 to TRBJ2-1, with D maybe TRBD1 (6 bases). There are 12 residues in the CDR3. Germline V gene data show CDR1 as SQVTM and CDR2 as ANQGSEA. Trimming cost V 4 bases and J 9 bases, with 13 bases left between them. The CDR3 nucleotides are TGCAGCGTTGGAACAGGGATGGGTGAGCAGTTCTTC. Protein: CSVGTGMGEQFF.

This clonotype showed up just a few times. The V and J genes are TRBV4-1 and TRBJ2-3; TRBD1 agrees at 12 bases. The CDR3 is made up of 15 amino acids. V lost 4 bases to trimming and J lost 8 bases; unmatched junction nucleotides: 7. Germline V gene lookup returns CDR1 MGHRA and CDR2 YSYEKL. The CDR3 region has the DNA TGCGCCAGCAGCCCCGGGGGACAGGGGGCCGCTACGCAGTATTTT. It yields the protein CASSPGGQGAATQYF.

The V gene is TRBV20-1, the J gene TRBJ2-6; no clear D. Germline loops: CDR1 DFQATT, CDR2 SNEGSKA (reference sequence). The CDR3 is made up of 15 amino acids. V dropped 7 bases and J dropped 0 bases, with 13 bases sitting between them. The CDR3 loop reads CSGDSYDSGANVLTF. In nucleotides, the CDR3 is TGCAGTGGGGATAGCTACGACTCTGGGGCCAACGTCCTGACTTTC.

The sample holds many counts of this clonotype. The rearrangement joins TRBV12-3 or TRBV12-4 to TRBJ2-3; the match to TRBD1 covers 8 bases. J gave up 0 bases and V 4 bases, and 3 bases lay outside the gene matches. There are 15 residues in the CDR3. CDR3 DNA sequence: TGTGCCAGCAGTTCTCAGGGGGCCAGCACAGATACGCAGTATTTT. Translation gives CASSSQGASTDTQYF.

Only a few counts were recorded for this clonotype. This chain links TRBV20-1 with TRBJ2-4, with D perhaps given as TRBD1 or TRBD2 (5 bases each). The CDR3 is made up of 15 amino acids. From germline, CDR1 is DFQATT and CDR2 SNEGSKA (reference sequence). V was clipped by 2 bases and J by 3 bases, with 14 bases between them. This chain's CDR3 is CSARPPGTGKNIQYF. CDR3 coding DNA: TGCAGTGCTAGACCCCCCGGGACGGGCAAAAACATTCAGTACTTC.

This clonotype has a handful of counts. The V call is TRBV27, the J call TRBJ2-1; D tentatively reads TRBD1 or TRBD2 (5 bases each). Germline CDR1 reads MNHEY; CDR2 reads SMNVEV (reference sequence). The CDR3 sequence is 11 residues long. V was shortened by 6 bases and J by 10 bases, with 10 bases between the two germline ends. The CDR3 nucleotides read TGTGCCAGCAGGGAGTGGGGGGAGCAGTTCTTC. Protein sequence: CASREWGEQFF.

Only a few counts were recorded for this clonotype. DNA of the CDR3: TGTGCCAGCAGAACAGGGGACCAACCCTACAATGAGCAGTTCTTC. This gives the protein CASRTGDQPYNEQFF. The chain links TRBV25-1 to TRBJ2-1, with 7 bases fitting TRBD1. Per germline, CDR1 MGHDK and CDR2 SYGVNS. The CDR3 is 15 residues long. V shed 6 bases, J shed 2 bases, and the junction held 7 bases outside the gene matches.

This chain uses TRBV11-3 with TRBJ2-2; no clear D gene. Germline V CDR1 and CDR2: SGHNT, YENEEA. The CDR3 has 15 residues. V gave up 5 bases and J gave up 0 bases, with 10 bases separating them. DNA of the CDR3: TGTGCCAGCAGCGCTCTGGGCGCGAACACCGGGGAGCTGTTTTTT. It translates to CASSALGANTGELFF.

In this sample, this clonotype turned up a few times. V is TRBV6-2 or TRBV6-3 and J is TRBJ2-3; D possibly uses TRBD1 or TRBD2 (5 bases each). The V gene lost 2 bases and the J gene lost 1 base, with 25 bases spanning the gap. The CDR3 is made up of 20 amino acids. Germline CDR1 and CDR2: MNHEY and SVGEGT. The CDR3 region is CASSYEGIARANSRTDTQYF. The CDR3, as DNA: TGTGCCAGCAGTTACGAGGGGATTGCGCGGGCCAACTCTCGCACAGATACGCAGTATTTT.

This clonotype was observed a few times. This rearrangement joins TRBV2 to TRBJ2-1, with TRBD1 as a possible D gene (6 bases). Looked up from germline, CDR1 is SNHLY and CDR2 is FYNNEI. There are 12 residues in the CDR3. Trimming removed 7 bases at V and 5 bases at J, with 9 bases between. The CDR3 is CASKRGNNEQFF. As DNA, the CDR3 is TGTGCCAGCAAAAGGGGGAACAATGAGCAGTTCTTC.

In this sample, this clonotype turned up many times. V is TRBV25-1 and J is TRBJ1-3; D ambiguous. Per the germline V gene, CDR1 is MGHDK and CDR2 is SYGVNS. V was pared by 3 bases and J by 0 bases, with 3 bases between. The CDR3 length is 13 residues. In DNA, the CDR3 is TGTGCCAGCAGTGATTCCTCTGGAAACACCATATATTTT. Translating it yields CASSDSSGNTIYF.

This chain uses TRBV5-6 with TRBJ1-3, with unresolved D. V lost 7 bases, J lost 0 bases, and 11 bases lay in between. Germline-derived CDR1 and CDR2 are SGHDT and YYEEEE. The CDR3 loop spans 14 amino acids. This CDR3 is CASCLAGSGNTIYF. The DNA of the CDR3 is TGTGCCAGCTGCCTTGCGGGCTCTGGAAACACCATATATTTT.

This clonotype was recorded many times. This sequence joins TRBV9 and TRBJ2-2; 10 positions agree with TRBD2. V lost 4 bases to trimming and J lost 7 bases; unmatched junction nucleotides: 16. CDR1 is SGDLS, CDR2 YYNGEE, per germline. The CDR3 covers 18 residues. The CDR3 here is CASSRRSVSGTSDGELFF. CDR3 DNA: TGTGCCAGCAGCAGACGCTCAGTTTCCGGGACTAGCGACGGGGAGCTGTTTTTT.

V is TRBV14 and J is TRBJ2-2, with D perhaps matching TRBD1 or TRBD2 (5 bases each). V gave up 1 base and J gave up 2 bases, with 8 bases separating them. Per germline, CDR1 SGHDN and CDR2 FVKESK. The CDR3 runs 15 residues. CDR3 sequence: CASSQVRGNTGELFF. DNA of the CDR3: TGTGCCAGCAGCCAAGTACGGGGCAACACCGGGGAGCTGTTTTTT.

This clonotype was counted ten times or more. The chain links TRBV12-3 or TRBV12-4 to TRBJ2-5; D uncertain. The ends were cut back, 5 bases at V and 1 base at J, with 11 bases in the middle. The CDR3 runs 14 residues. CDR3 in amino acids: CASSPSTFQETQYF. The CDR3 nucleotides are TGTGCCAGCAGTCCCTCAACTTTCCAAGAGACCCAGTACTTC.

This sequence joins TRBV3-1 and TRBJ2-1; 10 bases are shared with TRBD2. CDR3 length: 15 amino acids. Germline-derived CDR1 and CDR2 are LGHDT and YNNKEL (reference sequence). Trimming cost V 0 bases and J 9 bases; bases outside gene matches: 5. The CDR3 here is CASSQDRTSGTEQFF. For the CDR3, the DNA is TGTGCCAGCAGCCAAGATAGGACTAGCGGCACTGAGCAGTTCTTC.

This clonotype has at least ten counts. The V and J genes are TRBV7-6 and TRBJ2-1; D possibly corresponds to TRBD1 (7 bases). Trimming pared 7 bases from V and 7 bases from J, leaving 8 bases between. The V gene's germline CDR1 is SGHVS and CDR2 FNYEAQ. This CDR3 region has 11 residues. CDR3 sequence reads: CASTGGNEQFF. The DNA for the CDR3 is TGTGCCAGCACAGGGGGGAATGAGCAGTTCTTC.

This clonotype was found many times. The rearrangement joins TRBV10-3 to TRBJ2-1; possible D gene TRBD1, 5 bases. The CDR3 totals 14 residues. Between the trimmed V and J ends, which lost 8 bases and 8 bases, there was a span of 19 bases. Germline CDR1 is ENHRY and CDR2 is SYGVKD. This chain's CDR3 is CAIRHARAGDEQFF. CDR3 sequence (DNA): TGTGCCATCCGCCACGCCAGGGCAGGCGATGAGCAGTTCTTC.

This clonotype was found many times. The J gene is TRBJ2-1, the V gene TRBV7-3; TRBD2 is a possible D gene (6 bases). The V end lost 2 bases, the J end lost 5 bases, and 13 bases lay between the germline ends. The CDR3 is 15 amino acids. Germline V CDR1 and CDR2: SGHTA, FQGTGA. The CDR3 DNA reads as TGTGCCAGCAGCTTAGGCGGCGGGAAGGACAATGAGCAGTTCTTC. It specifies CASSLGGGKDNEQFF. The full variable domain, in which reference TRBV7-3 and TRBJ2-1 provide the parts outside the CDR3, is GAGVSQTPSNKVTEKGKYVELRCDPISGHTALYWYRQSLGQGPEFLIYFQGTGAADDSGLPNDRFFAVRPEGSVSTLKIQRTERGDSAVYLCASSLGGGKDNEQFFGPGTRLTVL.

V gene TRBV10-3 combines with J gene TRBJ2-5; D is tentatively TRBD1 or TRBD2 (5 bases each). The V end was cut by 8 bases, the J end by 4 bases, with 11 bases between. The CDR3 runs to 12 residues. Germline CDR1 reads ENHRY; CDR2 reads SYGVKD. The CDR3 region is CAIGTSRETQYF. Here the CDR3 DNA reads TGTGCCATCGGGACCAGCCGAGAGACCCAGTACTTC.